This T cell receptor (beta chain) was captured by sequencing in a study of Graves' ophthalmopathy and Graves' hyperthyroidism (dated by TCRdb to the late 2010s). With respect to the entire study: Peripheral blood samples were taken at the time of initial diagnosis, before any treatment was given. To tell Graves' ophthalmopathy apart from Graves' hyperthyroidism, and to predict which patients would progress to ophthalmopathy, the study relied on TCR beta repertoire signatures. In total, some 140 blood samples were TCR-sequenced: 40 to 45 ophthalmopathy, roughly 80 hyperthyroidism and approximately 17 hyperthyroidism-to-ophthalmopathy patients. To explore V-J signatures that separate ophthalmopathy from hyperthyroidism, a discovery set of about 100 patients was enrolled, consisting of fewer than 45 with ophthalmopathy and roughly 57 with stable hyperthyroidism. An independent validation cohort was composed of 18 hyperthyroidism patients and over 15 patients who later progressed from hyperthyroidism to ophthalmopathy. In over 5 hyperthyroidism patients, the T-cell repertoire of thyroid tissue was compared with the T-cell repertoire of blood. After sampling, hyperthyroidism patients received methimazole starting at 30 mg daily, and ophthalmopathy patients received high-dose intravenous methylprednisolone.

The table lists this clonotype with many counts. No cognate antigen has been identified for it. The record has no base qualities; no much larger clone is one base away. The ophthalmopathy patients had moderately to severely active disease, with a Clinical Activity Score of 3 or higher, a NOSPECS grade of 4 or higher, and a disease duration of less than 3 months. Patients were excluded if they had other autoimmune diseases, uncontrolled infections, pregnancy or lactation. Diagnosis relied on clinical symptoms, serum thyroxine, TRAb, thyroid ultrasound and orbital computed tomography. PBMCs were isolated from about 9 ml of fresh peripheral blood by Ficoll-Paque density gradient centrifugation. Total RNA was extracted with Trizol reagent and quality-checked on an Agilent 2100 Bioanalyzer. At the junction V is shortened by 3 bases and J by 9 bases, with 25 bases in between. From the germline V gene, CDR1 is KGHDR and CDR2 is SFDVKD. The CDR3 has 17 amino acids, counting the end cysteine and phenylalanine. Here the CDR3 DNA is all that survives: 51 bases in frame from base 1.

Results and caveats for the whole study, not just this receptor: No statistical method was used to predetermine the sample size, and group allocation was not hidden from the investigators. Most of the expanded thyroid clonotypes with a frequency above 0.001 were also detected in blood, and it was suggested that the thyroid immune response may be reflected by blood repertoires. In cross-validation, the 13-signature model distinguished ophthalmopathy from stable hyperthyroidism with around 90% sensitivity and about 81% specificity, while in the test set the corresponding values were about 80% and 75%. In validation, the model predicted ophthalmopathy progression with more than 55% sensitivity and about 77% specificity; fewer than 15 predicted patients were CT-confirmed with GO in a median of approximately 6.5 months.

For repertoire sequencing, TCR beta CDR3 regions were amplified from RNA transcripts. HTBI primers and the Qiagen OneStep RT-PCR kit were used in a first-round RT-PCR, which was followed by a second-round multiplex PCR, size selection and purification. The libraries underwent paired-end sequencing with 100 bp reads on an Illumina HiSeq2000. In the authors' own workflow: SOAPnuke was used to process the reads, removing any read that contained adapters or uncalled bases, had a mean Phred below 15, or lacked an exact match to the constant primer or identifier. COPE v1.2.5 was used to merge high-quality paired reads. Each unique nucleotide sequence was defined as a clonotype, and clonotypes were aligned to IMGT TRB V, D and J references with MiTCR v1.1. The analysis was limited to V-J combinations with a frequency above 0.0001, which together covered approximately 99% of the repertoires. For each V-J combination, a TCR clonal expansion and chaos score was defined as F50 clonal expansion divided by the chaos observed in the TCRdist matrix. Welch's t-statistics and random forest were used to reduce the features to some 13 V-J combinations, which were then used as input to a naive Bayes classifier. The similarity between thyroid and blood repertoires was quantified using the Morisita-Horn index. TCRdb trimmed the raw reads at Q25, called clones with MiXCR and kept productive beta chains. Entries that share a CDR3 protein sequence are merged under the most common genes and DNA. The V and J calls follow TCRdb's processing rather than the paper's. The sample table holds about 740,000 distinct CDR3 sequences, of which roughly 40% were seen once. The ten largest clones add up to approximately 43% of the sample.

The TCR comes from an adult man with Graves' ophthalmopathy. The sequence is built from TRBV24-1 and TRBJ2-5; TRBD2 is a possible D gene, resting on 6 matching bases. The sample was peripheral blood. The DNA reads TGTGCCACCAGTGATCCGAGGCGGGGCGCCCCCTTAACGCCCCAGTACTTC. Its amino acids are CATSDPRRGAPLTPQYF.